This TCR beta chain came from a study of graft-versus-host responses after intestinal transplantation. About the research overall: For around three years after anti-thymocyte globulin induction, all recipients took tacrolimus and steroids. The study's findings and limits: Within the allografts of patients who had graft-donor T cell macrochimerism, graft-versus-host to host-versus-graft clonal ratios were high. Present in recipient marrow, GvH clones included some that appeared first in ileum or blood.

A note on this clone: Antigen unknown.

Germline CDR1 is MNHEY and CDR2 is SVGAGI. Germline trimming cut 6 bases from V and 4 bases from J; bases unmatched to any gene: 5. The CDR3 is 15 amino acids. This table comes from immunoSEQ multiplex PCR, and its TCRdb copy is limited to in-frame clones, with some not included. This table has 150,000 or so clones, about 90% appearing once. The J gene is TRBJ2-6, the V gene TRBV6-5; 8 nucleotides match TRBD1. The input for sequencing was unstimulated CD4+ T cells sorted from spleen or lymph node cells, taken before intestinal transplant. The source is a human donor who received an intestinal transplant. CDR3 coding DNA: TGTGCCAGCAGCTCCAGGGGGCGAGGGGCCAACGTCCTGACTTTC. Its translation: CASSSRGRGANVLTF.